Below, 3 T cell receptor beta chains from the same sample are listed, as sequenced in a study of blood T cells in healthy people across ages. Through a sample-barcoded 5' primer and a J-beta primer mix, a second PCR was run for roughly 6 to 12 cycles. TCRdb re-derived calls from the 5' RACE reads in MiXCR, one entry per CDR3 protein. The data contain over a million distinct CDR3 sequences, 40% to 55% of them singletons. Sequencing was carried out using blood. Source of these receptors: a woman aged 60 to 75 in good health.

This clonotype has a handful of counts. CDR3 sequence reads: CSARDQTSGKNEQFF. The CDR3 DNA follows: TGCAGTGCTAGAGATCAAACTAGCGGGAAGAATGAGCAGTTCTTC. V usage is TRBV20-1 and J usage is TRBJ2-1; 10 nucleotides align to TRBD2. The CDR3 runs to 15 residues. In germline, CDR1 is DFQATT, CDR2 SNEGSKA (reference sequence). Trimming at V came to 0 bases and at J to 7 bases, leaving 6 bases not matched to a gene.

This clonotype has just a few counts. The gene calls are TRBV10-3 and TRBJ2-2; D gene unclear. Between the trimmed V and J ends, which lost 7 bases and 2 bases, there was a span of 8 bases. The V gene's germline CDR1 is ENHRY and CDR2 SYGVKD. This CDR3 is built from 13 residues. DNA of the CDR3: TGTGCCATCAAACCGGATAACACCGGGGAGCTGTTTTTT. This encodes CAIKPDNTGELFF.

The V and J genes are TRBV7-9 and TRBJ1-2; D is ambiguous. Germline V CDR1 and CDR2: SEHNR, FQNEAQ (reference sequence). The V end lost 0 bases, the J end lost 6 bases, and 14 bases lay between the germline ends. The CDR3 runs to 15 residues. CDR3 bases: TGTGCCAGCAGCTTAGCGTCCCCTTCCCAGGATGGCTACACCTTC. Protein product: CASSLASPSQDGYTF.